This T cell receptor (beta chain) was obtained from a study of shared clonotypes between healthy human individuals. Overall study context: Researchers assigned three CD4 naive, three CD4 memory, two CD8 naive and one CD8 memory plate to each donor. Study-wide results and limits: In having few donors, the study represented limited genetic and exposure-history diversity.

CD45RO-negative cells were positively selected for CCR7, leaving out terminally differentiated effector memory CD45RA+ cells. The length of the CDR3 is 20 residues. Germline CDR1 reads MNHEY; CDR2 reads SMNVEV (reference sequence). V gave up 2 bases and J gave up 0 bases, with 20 bases separating them. The repertoire was sequenced with immunoSEQ multiplex PCR; TCRdb's copy has only in-frame clones and lacks some. The sample lists 550,000 to 600,000 clones; roughly 98% were seen once. With regard to this clone: What it binds is not known.

The source is a man aged 30 to 39 in good health. The chain carries TRBV27 and TRBJ2-6; tentative D call: TRBD2 (6 bases). The sample comprised naive CD8+ T cells sorted from blood. This chain's CDR3 is CASSLRTGGAKSSGANVLTF. The CDR3 bases are TGTGCCAGCAGTTTACGGACTGGAGGGGCAAAGAGCTCTGGGGCCAACGTCCTGACTTTC.